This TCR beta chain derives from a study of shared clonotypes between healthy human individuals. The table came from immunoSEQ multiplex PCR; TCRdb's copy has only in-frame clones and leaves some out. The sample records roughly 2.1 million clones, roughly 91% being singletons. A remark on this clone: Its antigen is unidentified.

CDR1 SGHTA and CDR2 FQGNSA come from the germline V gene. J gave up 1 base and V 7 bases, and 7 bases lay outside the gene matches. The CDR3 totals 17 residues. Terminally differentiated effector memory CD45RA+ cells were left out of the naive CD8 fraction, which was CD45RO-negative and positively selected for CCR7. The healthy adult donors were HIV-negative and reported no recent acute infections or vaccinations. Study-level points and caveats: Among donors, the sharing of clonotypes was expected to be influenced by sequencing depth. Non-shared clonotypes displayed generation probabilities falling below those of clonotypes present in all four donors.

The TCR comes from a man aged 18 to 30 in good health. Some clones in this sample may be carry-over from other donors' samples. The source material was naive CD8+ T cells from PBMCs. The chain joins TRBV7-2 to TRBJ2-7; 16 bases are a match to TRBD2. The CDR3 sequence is CASTWGLAGGISYEQYF. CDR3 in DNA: TGTGCCAGCACCTGGGGACTAGCGGGAGGGATATCCTACGAGCAGTACTTC.